This note documents a single TCR beta chain sequence. These data come from a study of CD8+CD57+ T cells in acquired aplastic anemia. Germline V gives CDR1 SQVTM, CDR2 ANQGSEA. This CDR3 spans 14 amino acids. V was trimmed by 6 bases and J by 3 bases, leaving 15 bases between them. The authors sequenced patients whose flow cytometry had shown CD8+CD57+ cell expansion. Profiling of TCR beta VDJ combinations and CDR3 sequences used genomic DNA as template. TCRdb re-called the reads through MiXCR, storing one row per CDR3 protein. The table records approximately 190,000 distinct CDR3 sequences, roughly half of them present only once.

This chain connects TRBV29-1 to TRBJ1-5; D unclear. This receptor was taken from a human donor with aplastic anemia. The sequencing sample was made of sorted CD4+, CD8+, or CD8+CD57+ T cells (not recorded which) from PBMCs. CDR3 sequence: CSVAKGGSNQPQHF. Here the CDR3 DNA reads TGCAGCGTCGCGAAGGGAGGCTCCAATCAGCCCCAGCATTTT.